This T cell receptor (beta chain) is from a study of cytotoxic CD8 clonotypes in ibrutinib-treated CLL. Turning to the study itself: The study included 11 relapsed/refractory and roughly 15 treatment-naive patients; fewer than 18 had IGHV unmutated disease.

The CDR3 totals 14 residues. With V trimmed by 5 bases and J by 8 bases, 11 bases remained unmatched. From germline, CDR1 is SEHNR and CDR2 FQNEAQ (reference sequence). Data came from immunoSEQ multiplex PCR; TCRdb stores just in-frame clones and leaves some out. The table includes about 200,000 clones, around 75% detected once. The specimen was PBMCs, collected after 12 months of ibrutinib treatment. The rearrangement joins TRBV7-9 to TRBJ1-1; 7 nucleotides align to TRBD1. The sequence came from a human donor with chronic lymphocytic leukemia. The CDR3 region is CASSRPGTANEAFF. In DNA form, the CDR3 reads TGTGCCAGCAGCAGACCTGGGACAGCCAACGAAGCTTTCTTT.